This TCR beta chain comes out of a study of T-cell memory formation after mild COVID-19. The V and J ends lost 3 bases and 2 bases respectively, with 12 bases between them. CDR1 SGHDT and CDR2 YYEEEE come from the germline V gene. This CDR3 spans 15 amino acids. Each CDR3 protein is one row after TCRdb ran MiXCR on the 5' RACE reads. The sample lists 89,000 or so distinct CDR3 sequences; over 10% were seen once. The J gene is TRBJ2-1, the V gene TRBV5-6; D is uncertain. The TCR was taken from a man aged 18 to 30 who had mild COVID-19 (a few samples of this study predate the infection). Cell type and time point are not known. Sequenced sample: PBMCs or a T cell subset sorted from them (not recorded which). DNA of the CDR3: TGTGCCAGCAGCTCGACTCCCGGCCCCTACAATGAGCAGTTCTTC. Protein product: CASSSTPGPYNEQFF.